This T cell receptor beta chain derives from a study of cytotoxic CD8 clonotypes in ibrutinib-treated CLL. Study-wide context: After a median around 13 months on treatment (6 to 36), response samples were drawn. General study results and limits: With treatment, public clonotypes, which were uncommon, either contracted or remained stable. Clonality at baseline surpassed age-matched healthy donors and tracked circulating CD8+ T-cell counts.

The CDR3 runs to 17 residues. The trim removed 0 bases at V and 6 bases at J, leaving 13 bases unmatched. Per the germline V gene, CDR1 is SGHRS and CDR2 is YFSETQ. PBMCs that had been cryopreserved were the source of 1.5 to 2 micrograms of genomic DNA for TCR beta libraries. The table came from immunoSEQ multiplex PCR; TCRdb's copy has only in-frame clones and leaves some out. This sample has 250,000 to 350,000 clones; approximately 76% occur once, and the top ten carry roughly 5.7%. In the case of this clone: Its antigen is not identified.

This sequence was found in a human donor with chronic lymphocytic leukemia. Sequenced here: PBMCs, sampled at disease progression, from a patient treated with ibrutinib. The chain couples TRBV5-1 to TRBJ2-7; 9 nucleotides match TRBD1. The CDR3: CASSLAPPGQGSIEQYF. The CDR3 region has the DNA TGCGCCAGCAGCTTGGCTCCCCCGGGACAGGGATCGATCGAGCAGTACTTC.